This T cell receptor (beta chain) was sequenced during a study of Graves' ophthalmopathy and Graves' hyperthyroidism. Whole-study findings and limits: Both a roughly 70% sensitivity and an approximately 72% specificity characterized the model's predictions of ophthalmopathy progression.

Amplification from RNA transcripts yielded the TCR beta CDR3 regions. First-round RT-PCR employed HTBI primers, with a second-round multiplex PCR after it. TCRdb reprocessed the multiplex PCR reads via MiXCR and lists one record per CDR3 protein. The sample has over a million distinct CDR3 sequences, 35% to 40% seen once. After removal of 2 bases from V and 4 bases from J, the junction contained 19 bases not matched to a gene. The CDR3 totals 19 residues. Germline CDR1 SGHTA, CDR2 FQGTGA. Comments on this clonotype: No antigen is known for it.

The clonotype originates from an adult man with Graves' hyperthyroidism. Sequences were obtained from peripheral blood or thyroid tissue (not recorded which). V usage is TRBV7-3 and J usage is TRBJ1-1; 7 positions agree with TRBD1. The CDR3 DNA is TGTGCCAGCAGCTTATGTGGGACCCGGGCAGGGGGATCGTTCACTGAAGCTTTCTTT. It encodes CASSLCGTRAGGSFTEAFF. The whole variable domain, filled in from reference TRBV7-3 and TRBJ1-1, reads GAGVSQTPSNKVTEKGKYVELRCDPISGHTALYWYRQSLGQGPEFLIYFQGTGAADDSGLPNDRFFAVRPEGSVSTLKIQRTERGDSAVYLCASSLCGTRAGGSFTEAFFGQGTRLTVV.